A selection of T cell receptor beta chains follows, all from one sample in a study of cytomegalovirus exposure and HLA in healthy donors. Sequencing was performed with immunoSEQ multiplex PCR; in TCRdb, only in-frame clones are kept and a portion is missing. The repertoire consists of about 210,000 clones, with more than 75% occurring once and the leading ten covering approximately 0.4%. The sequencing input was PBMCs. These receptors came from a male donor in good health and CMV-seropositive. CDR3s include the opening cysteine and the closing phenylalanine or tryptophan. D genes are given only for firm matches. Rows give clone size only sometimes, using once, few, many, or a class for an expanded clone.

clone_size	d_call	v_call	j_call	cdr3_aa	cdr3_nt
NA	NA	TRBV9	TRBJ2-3	CASSALTRYDTQYF	TGTGCCAGCAGCGCCCTGACTAGATACGATACGCAGTATTTT
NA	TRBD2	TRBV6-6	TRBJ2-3	CASISNRLAGVDTQYF	TGTGCCAGCATCTCGAACCGACTAGCGGGAGTAGATACGCAGTATTTT
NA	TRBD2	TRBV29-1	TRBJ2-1	CSALGGSGDYNEQFF	TGCAGCGCCTTGGGAGGTAGCGGGGATTACAATGAGCAGTTCTTC
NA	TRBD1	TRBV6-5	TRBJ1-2	CASSWDRSNYGYTF	TGTGCCAGCAGCTGGGACAGGAGTAACTATGGCTACACCTTC
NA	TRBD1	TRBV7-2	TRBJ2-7	CASSLNRGEQYF	TGTGCCAGCAGCTTAAACAGGGGGGAGCAGTACTTC
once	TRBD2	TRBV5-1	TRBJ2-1	CASTSSGGNSYNEQFF	TGCGCCAGCACTTCTAGCGGGGGGAATTCCTACAATGAGCAGTTCTTC
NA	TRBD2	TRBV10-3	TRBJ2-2	CAISASGGENTGELFF	TGTGCCATCAGCGCGTCCGGGGGGGAGAACACCGGGGAGCTGTTTTTT
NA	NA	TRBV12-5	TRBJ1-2	CASGLTGGYGYTF	TGTGCTAGTGGTTTGACGGGAGGCTATGGCTACACCTTC
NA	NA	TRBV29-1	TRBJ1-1	CSVGLSGNTEAFF	TGCAGCGTTGGCCTTTCGGGGAACACTGAAGCTTTCTTT
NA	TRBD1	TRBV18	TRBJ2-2	CASSPDRRELFF	TGTGCCAGCTCACCGGACAGGCGGGAGCTGTTTTTT
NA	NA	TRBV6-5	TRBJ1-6	CASSYGTGRGSPLHF	TGTGCCAGCAGTTACGGTACAGGGCGAGGCTCACCCCTCCACTTT
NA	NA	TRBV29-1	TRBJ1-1	CSVDRGTEAFF	TGCAGCGTTGACAGGGGCACTGAAGCTTTCTTT
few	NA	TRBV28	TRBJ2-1	CASSRIQAGDNEQFF	TGTGCCAGCAGCCGAATTCAGGCCGGGGACAATGAGCAGTTCTTC
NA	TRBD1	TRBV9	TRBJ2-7	CASSEGQEYYEQYF	TGTGCCAGCAGCGAGGGACAGGAATACTACGAGCAGTACTTC
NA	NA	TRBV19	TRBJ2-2	CASSNTGNTGELFF	TGTGCCAGTAGTAACACAGGGAACACCGGGGAGCTGTTTTTT
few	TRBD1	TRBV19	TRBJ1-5	CASSLYVPGQGRLDQPQHF	TGTGCCAGTAGTTTATACGTCCCGGGACAGGGAAGGTTGGATCAGCCCCAGCATTTT
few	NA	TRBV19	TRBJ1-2	CATSLAGVAAYGYTF	TGTGCCACCTCCCTCGCGGGAGTCGCGGCCTATGGCTACACCTTC
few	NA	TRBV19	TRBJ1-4	CASSGGDLLFF	TGTGCCAGTAGTGGAGGGGACCTACTGTTTTTT
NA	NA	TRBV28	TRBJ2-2	CASSFTGTNTGELFF	TGTGCCAGCAGTTTCACCGGGACTAACACCGGGGAGCTGTTTTTT
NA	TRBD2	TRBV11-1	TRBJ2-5	CASSLLTSSGTSRRGQYF	TGTGCCAGCAGCTTACTTACGTCCTCCGGGACTAGCAGAAGGGGGCAGTACTTC
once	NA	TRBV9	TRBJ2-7	CASSVQDLSYEQYF	TGTGCCAGCAGCGTACAGGATCTCTCCTACGAGCAGTACTTC
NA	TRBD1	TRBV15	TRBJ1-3	CATSRDLTGGADTIYF	TGTGCCACCAGCAGAGATCTAACAGGGGGCGCGGACACCATATATTTT
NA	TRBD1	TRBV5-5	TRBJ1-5	CASGTGAYNQPQHF	TGTGCCAGCGGGACAGGGGCCTACAATCAGCCCCAGCATTTT
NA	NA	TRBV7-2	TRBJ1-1	CASSSLRATNTEAFF	TGTGCCAGCAGCTCCCTGAGGGCCACAAACACTGAAGCTTTCTTT
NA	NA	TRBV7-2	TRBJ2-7	CASSFDRSSSYEQYF	TGTGCCAGCAGCTTTGACCGAAGTAGCTCCTACGAGCAGTACTTC
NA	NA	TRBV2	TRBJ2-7	CASIREVAYEQYF	TGTGCCAGCATCAGGGAAGTTGCCTACGAGCAGTACTTC
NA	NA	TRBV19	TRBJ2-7	CASSYYQGEQYF	TGTGCCAGTAGTTACTACCAGGGCGAGCAGTACTTC
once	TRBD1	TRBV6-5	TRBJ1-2	CASSYLQGAAGYTF	TGTGCCAGCAGTTACCTACAGGGGGCAGCTGGCTACACCTTC
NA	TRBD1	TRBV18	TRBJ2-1	CASSPTGGGSSYNEQFF	TGTGCCAGCTCCCCGACAGGGGGCGGTTCCTCCTACAATGAGCAGTTCTTC
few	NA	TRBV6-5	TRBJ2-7	CASSSQDRLTYEQYF	TGTGCCAGCAGTTCCCAGGACAGATTGACCTACGAGCAGTACTTC
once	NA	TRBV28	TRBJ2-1	CASRRTGGEFF	TGTGCCAGCAGGAGAACAGGGGGGGAGTTCTTC
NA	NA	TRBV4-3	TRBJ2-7	CASSQDRGLSSYEQYF	TGCGCCAGCAGCCAAGATAGGGGCTTGAGCTCCTACGAGCAGTACTTC
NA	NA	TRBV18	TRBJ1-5	CASSPSGAASNQPQHF	TGTGCCAGCTCACCAAGTGGGGCAGCGAGCAATCAGCCCCAGCATTTT
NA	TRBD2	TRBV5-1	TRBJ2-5	CASSLEEGRAGAPQETQYF	TGCGCCAGCAGCTTGGAGGAAGGTCGAGCGGGGGCCCCCCAAGAGACCCAGTACTTC
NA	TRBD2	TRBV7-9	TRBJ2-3	CASSPLTSGSSDTQYF	TGTGCCAGCAGCCCATTAACTAGCGGGAGCTCAGATACGCAGTATTTT
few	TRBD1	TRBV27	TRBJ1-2	CASSSPGTGSYGYTF	TGTGCCAGCAGTTCTCCCGGGACAGGGAGCTATGGCTACACCTTC
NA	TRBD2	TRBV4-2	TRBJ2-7	CASSQGLVGSYEQYF	TGTGCCAGCAGCCAGGGACTAGTTGGCTCCTACGAGCAGTACTTC
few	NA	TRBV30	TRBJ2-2	CAWAPGVEFGSAGELFF	TGTGCCTGGGCCCCGGGGGTGGAATTTGGGTCGGCCGGGGAGCTGTTTTTT
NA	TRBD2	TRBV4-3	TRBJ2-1	CASSQPTSGGPNEQFF	TGCGCCAGCAGCCAGCCGACTAGCGGGGGGCCTAATGAGCAGTTCTTC
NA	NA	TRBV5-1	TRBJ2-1	CASSLIAGEQFF	TGCGCCAGCAGCTTGATAGCTGGGGAGCAGTTCTTC